The 16 T cell receptor beta chains presented below share a single source sample, sequenced in a study of blood T cell dynamics during melanoma immunotherapy. Generated by immunoSEQ multiplex PCR, the TCRdb table keeps only in-frame clones and is missing some. The table includes about 24,000 clones, 70% to 90% detected once. Time point specified: pre-treatment baseline. The sequenced sample was blood, obtained from a patient treated with checkpoint blockade. These receptors were taken from a human donor with melanoma.

This clone showed up just once. V gene TRBV10-3 combines with J gene TRBJ2-3; 8 bases are shared with TRBD1. With 6 bases clipped from V and 12 bases from J, the junction kept 8 bases outside the gene matches. Germline loops: CDR1 ENHRY, CDR2 SYGVKD. The CDR3 is 12 residues long. DNA of the CDR3: TGTGCCATCAGGGCGACAGGGGACCGTCAGTATTTT. This gives the protein CAIRATGDRQYF.

This clone was seen a handful of times. This rearrangement joins TRBV18 to TRBJ1-4; D gene unclear. V was trimmed by 3 bases and J by 6 bases, leaving 11 bases between them. The CDR3 loop spans 14 amino acids. CDR1 is KGHSH and CDR2 is LQKENI in the germline V gene. CDR3 residues: CASSPVDGDEKLFF. CDR3 in DNA: TGTGCCAGCTCACCCGTGGACGGTGATGAAAAACTGTTTTTT.

This chain links TRBV10-1 with TRBJ2-7; D call uncertain. With 1 base removed from V and 6 bases from J, the gap between germline ends came to 10 bases. In germline, CDR1 is WNHNN, CDR2 SYGVQD (reference sequence). The CDR3 extends over 13 amino acids. CDR3 residues: CASSELTSSEQYF. CDR3 nucleotides: TGCGCCAGCAGTGAGTTGACTTCGTCCGAGCAGTACTTC.

The chain has TRBV11-1 and TRBJ2-7; D unclear. Trimming took off 6 bases at V and 6 bases at J, with 15 bases between the two ends. The CDR3 consists of 13 residues. Germline V gene sequence: CDR1 SGHAT, CDR2 FQDESV (reference sequence). DNA for the CDR3: TGTGCCAGCAGGCCGGGTCCTACACGCGAGCAGTACTTC. As protein: CASRPGPTREQYF. The complete variable domain, with remaining parts taken from reference TRBV11-1 and TRBJ2-7, reads EAEVAQSPRYKITEKSQAVAFWCDPISGHATLYWYRQILGQGPELLVQFQDESVVDDSQLPKDRFSAERLKGVDSTLKIQPAELGDSAMYLCASRPGPTREQYFGPGTRLTVT.

The chain links TRBV2 to TRBJ2-2, with TRBD2 identical over 7 bases. Losses at the gene ends were 7 bases for V and 7 bases for J; bases not matched to a gene: 9. CDR3 size: 14 residues. CDR1 is SNHLY and CDR2 is FYNNEI in the germline V gene. The CDR3 DNA follows: TGTGCCAGCATCATAGAGCGGGACGGCGGGGAGCTGTTTTTT. Its translation: CASIIERDGGELFF.

This clone was recorded only once. This rearrangement joins TRBV18 to TRBJ2-1; D not certain. In germline, CDR1 is KGHSH, CDR2 LQKENI. V was shortened by 0 bases and J by 4 bases, with 7 bases between the two germline ends. The CDR3 has 14 amino acids. CDR3 in DNA: TGTGCCAGCTCACCACCGACGGTATACAATGAGCAGTTCTTC. Its translation is CASSPPTVYNEQFF.

The chain employs TRBV2 and TRBJ2-5, with 11 bases lining up with TRBD2. CDR1 is SNHLY, CDR2 FYNNEI, per germline. There are 17 residues in the CDR3. The V segment lost 6 bases and the J segment 4 bases; nucleotides outside the gene matches: 13. This CDR3 is CASSRPLAGGPGETQYF. The CDR3 DNA follows: TGTGCCAGCAGCCGCCCGTTAGCGGGAGGGCCGGGAGAGACCCAGTACTTC.

V is TRBV7-9 and J is TRBJ1-2; D may be TRBD1 (5 bases). The CDR3 covers 15 residues. V dropped 0 bases and J dropped 1 base, with 9 bases sitting between them. Germline assignment: CDR1 SEHNR and CDR2 FQNEAQ (reference sequence). CDR3 in amino acids: CASSLAGTDNYGYTF. In DNA, the CDR3 is TGTGCCAGCAGCTTAGCCGGGACTGATAACTATGGCTACACCTTC.

This clone was seen once. The V gene is TRBV9, the J gene TRBJ2-1; 10 bases match TRBD1. From germline, CDR1 is SGDLS and CDR2 YYNGEE. The CDR3 extends over 15 amino acids. With 4 bases clipped from V and 5 bases from J, the junction kept 6 bases outside the gene matches. CDR3 in DNA: TGTGCCAGCAGCACCGGACAGGGGGTCGACAATGAGCAGTTCTTC. It yields the protein CASSTGQGVDNEQFF.

The rearrangement links TRBV27 to TRBJ2-7; D gene uncertain. CDR1 MNHEY and CDR2 SMNVEV come from the germline V gene (reference sequence). Trimming pared 2 bases from V and 0 bases from J, leaving 11 bases between. This CDR3 spans 15 amino acids. In DNA, the CDR3 is TGTGCCAGCAGTTTAAGGCCGCAGAGCTCCTACGAGCAGTACTTC. This gives the protein CASSLRPQSSYEQYF.

J is TRBJ2-1 and V is TRBV28; D perhaps matches TRBD2 (6 bases). The CDR3 consists of 17 residues. Germline V lookup: CDR1 MDHEN, CDR2 SYDVKM. Trimming left V 3 bases short and J 7 bases short, with 22 bases between. The CDR3 protein is CASSFVLGGVDQNEQFF. DNA for the CDR3: TGTGCCAGCAGTTTCGTCCTCGGGGGAGTGGACCAGAATGAGCAGTTCTTC.

V and J are TRBV2 and TRBJ1-5; D remains ambiguous. CDR3 length: 14 residues. Looked up from germline, CDR1 is SNHLY and CDR2 is FYNNEI. The V and J ends lost 5 bases and 6 bases respectively, with 14 bases between them. CDR3 bases: TGTGCCAGCAGTATGACGACCCCCGGTCAGCCCCAGCATTTT. Encoded protein: CASSMTTPGQPQHF.

The V and J genes are TRBV2 and TRBJ2-5; D is undetermined. Germline CDR1 reads SNHLY; CDR2 reads FYNNEI. CDR3 size: 13 residues. Trimming shortened V by 7 bases and J by 2 bases, and 11 bases separated the two germline ends. The CDR3 DNA reads as TGTGCCAGCAAGGTGGAGCAGCAAGAGACCCAGTACTTC. It encodes CASKVEQQETQYF.

The chain links TRBV12-5 to TRBJ2-5, with a tentative D call TRBD2 (7 bases). CDR3 length equals 15 residues. V was cut by 6 bases and J by 0 bases, with 14 bases left in between. Looked up from germline, CDR1 is LGHNT and CDR2 is FRNRAP. DNA of the CDR3: TGTGCTAGTGGCCCGGGGGGCTACCACCAAGAGACCCAGTACTTC. It translates to CASGPGGYHQETQYF.

The genes are TRBV28 and TRBJ1-4; no reliable D call. The germline gives CDR1 MDHEN, CDR2 SYDVKM. CDR3 length equals 15 residues. Between the trimmed V and J ends, which lost 2 bases and 6 bases, there was a span of 13 bases. This CDR3 reads CASSLQSPVDEKLFF. The CDR3 nucleotides read TGTGCCAGCAGTTTACAGAGCCCCGTCGATGAAAAACTGTTTTTT. Together with reference TRBV28 and TRBJ1-4, the CDR3 gives the full variable domain: DVKVTQSSRYLVKRTGEKVFLECVQDMDHENMFWYRQDPGLGLRLIYFSYDVKMKEKGDIPEGYSVSREKKERFSLILESASTNQTSMYLCASSLQSPVDEKLFFGSGTQLSVL.

A word on this clone: Other nucleotide sequences from this sample produce the same CDR3. The chain has TRBV5-1 and TRBJ2-3; D unclear. Germline-derived CDR1 and CDR2 are SGHRS and YFSETQ. Trimming cost V 0 bases and J 5 bases, with 10 bases left between them. This CDR3 region has 14 residues. This CDR3 reads CASSLERAEDTQYF. The CDR3 nucleotides read TGCGCCAGCAGCTTGGAAAGGGCGGAAGATACGCAGTATTTT.